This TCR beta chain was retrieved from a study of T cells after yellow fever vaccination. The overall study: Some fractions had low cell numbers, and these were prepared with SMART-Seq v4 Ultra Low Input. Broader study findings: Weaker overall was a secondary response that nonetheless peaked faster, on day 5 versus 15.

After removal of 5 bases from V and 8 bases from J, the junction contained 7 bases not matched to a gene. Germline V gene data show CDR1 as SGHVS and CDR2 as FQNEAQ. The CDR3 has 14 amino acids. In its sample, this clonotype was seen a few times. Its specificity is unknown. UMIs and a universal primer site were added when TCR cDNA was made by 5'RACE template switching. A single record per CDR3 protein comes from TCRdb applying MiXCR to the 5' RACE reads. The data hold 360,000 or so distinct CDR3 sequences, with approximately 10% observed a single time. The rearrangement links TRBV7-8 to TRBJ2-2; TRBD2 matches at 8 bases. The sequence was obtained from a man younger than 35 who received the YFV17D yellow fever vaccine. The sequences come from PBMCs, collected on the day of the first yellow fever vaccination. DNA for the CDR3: TGTGCCAGCAGCCGTAGCGGGGCCCCGGGGGAGCTGTTTTTT. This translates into CASSRSGAPGELFF. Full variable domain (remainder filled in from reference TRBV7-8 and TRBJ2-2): GAGVSQSPRYKVAKRGQDVALRCDPISGHVSLFWYQQALGQGPEFLTYFQNEAQLDKSGLPSDRFFAERPEGSVSTLKIQRTQQEDSAVYLCASSRSGAPGELFFGEGSRLTVL.